This TCR beta chain was sequenced for a study of long-term antiretroviral therapy in people with HIV. By sample fraction, this clone is medium-sized (0.01 to 0.1%). At survey level, the immunoSEQ assay was run in its v3.0 version. Generated by immunoSEQ multiplex PCR, the TCRdb table keeps only in-frame clones and is missing some. The sample holds 19,000 or so clones, 70% to 80% seen once. Germline CDR1 reads MDHEN; CDR2 reads SYDVKM. CDR3 length: 14 residues. Trimming removed 8 bases from V and 0 bases from J, with 11 bases in between. Sequenced here: unsorted PBMCs, sampled at the start of antiretroviral therapy. This clonotype was sampled from a man aged 25 to 45 with HIV. V and J are TRBV28 and TRBJ1-5, with D perhaps matching TRBD1 (6 bases). CDR3 DNA: TGTGCCAGCCTGTGGGGACATAGCAATCAGCCCCAGCATTTT. This encodes CASLWGHSNQPQHF.